A selection of T cell receptor beta chains follows, all from one sample in a study of identical twins. MiXCR, applied by TCRdb to the 5' RACE reads, yields one record per CDR3 protein. The data hold about 520,000 distinct CDR3 sequences, with 22% observed a single time. Another study also made use of these data, one on T cells expressing NK-cell markers.

Sequencing was performed on CD4+ T cells sorted from blood. Receptors were obtained from a woman under 30 in good health. Each CDR3 is given with its conserved first and last residue. A D gene is named only where the DNA matches it firmly. Size is omitted from some rows. Given values are once, few, many or a class for expanded clones.

d_call	v_call	clone_size	j_call	cdr3_nt	cdr3_aa
TRBD2	TRBV20-1	few	TRBJ2-5	TGCAGTGCTAGGACTAGCGGGAGGAAAGAGACCCAGTACTTC	CSARTSGRKETQYF
TRBD2	TRBV7-2	few	TRBJ2-7	TGTGCCAGCAGCTTACGGAGCGGGGCCACCTACGAGCAGTACTTC	CASSLRSGATYEQYF
.	TRBV29-1	few	TRBJ2-1	TGCAGCGTGGTTGTATGGAAGAGGTTCTTC	CSVVVWKRFF
.	TRBV14	.	TRBJ2-5	TGTGCCAGCAGCCTGAACACTCAAGGGACCCAGTACTTC	CASSLNTQGTQYF
.	TRBV12-3/TRBV12-4	few	TRBJ1-2	TGTGCCAGCAGTCAGGGGCTACTCTATGGCTACACCTTC	CASSQGLLYGYTF
TRBD2	TRBV5-1	many	TRBJ2-3	TGCGCCAGCACAACGATGACTAGCGAGTACACAGATACGCAGTATTTT	CASTTMTSEYTDTQYF
TRBD1	TRBV6-2/TRBV6-3	once	TRBJ2-7	TGTGCCAGCAGACGGACAGGGAACTACGAGCAGTACTTC	CASRRTGNYEQYF
TRBD2	TRBV7-9	few	TRBJ2-5	TGTGCCAGCAGCTGGGGGGGGTGGGAGCGGCAAGAGACCCAGTACTTC	CASSWGGWERQETQYF
TRBD2	TRBV5-1	few	TRBJ2-7	TGCGCCAGCAGCTTGGGACTAGCGGGAACCGAGCAGTACTTC	CASSLGLAGTEQYF
.	TRBV10-3	.	TRBJ2-7	TGTGCCATCAGTGAGATGGGGGGCGTAGGTTCCTACGAGCAGTACTTC	CAISEMGGVGSYEQYF
.	TRBV27	few	TRBJ2-3	TGTGCCAGCAGTTTATCGTTCCCTTTTGATACGCAGTATTTT	CASSLSFPFDTQYF
.	TRBV12-3/TRBV12-4	many	TRBJ1-5	TGTGCCAGCAGTTTAGCGCGAGGGCATAGCAATCAGCCCCAGCATTTT	CASSLARGHSNQPQHF
.	TRBV6-2/TRBV6-3	few	TRBJ2-3	TGTGCCAGCATGAGGGGAATCCCCGCAGATACGCAGTATTTT	CASMRGIPADTQYF
TRBD1	TRBV12-3/TRBV12-4	.	TRBJ1-1	TGTGCCAGCGGGACAGTGAACACTGAAGCTTTCTTT	CASGTVNTEAFF
.	TRBV6-5	.	TRBJ1-1	TGTGCCAGCAGTTACCTAAAGACAGTCCGCACTGAAGCTTTCTTT	CASSYLKTVRTEAFF
.	TRBV4-1	few	TRBJ2-1	TGCGCCAGCAGCCAAGAAGGCAGGGCATCCTACAATGAGCAGTTCTTC	CASSQEGRASYNEQFF
TRBD1	TRBV20-1	.	TRBJ1-6	TGCAGTGCCTTCGGACAGGGGAATTCACCCCTCCACTTT	CSAFGQGNSPLHF
.	TRBV2	.	TRBJ1-5	TGTGCCAGCAGGAAGGCGGATAATCAGCCCCAGCATTTT	CASRKADNQPQHF
.	TRBV6-2/TRBV6-3	few	TRBJ1-5	TGTGCCAGCAGCGGGGGTGTTTGGGATAGCAATCAGCCCCAGCATTTT	CASSGGVWDSNQPQHF
.	TRBV20-1	many	TRBJ1-5	TGCAGTGCTAGTCCCCCCAATCAGCCCCAGCATTTT	CSASPPNQPQHF
.	TRBV2	.	TRBJ2-1	TGTGCCAGCAGTGTAAGGCGGAGCTCCTACAATGAGCAGTTCTTC	CASSVRRSSYNEQFF
TRBD2	TRBV20-1	many	TRBJ2-5	TGCAGTGCCAGAGGGACTAGCGGGAGGGTCGCAGAGACCCAGTACTTC	CSARGTSGRVAETQYF
.	TRBV12-3/TRBV12-4	.	TRBJ2-5	TGTGCCAGCAGACCTAGGATGGGCTGGGAGACCCAGTACTTC	CASRPRMGWETQYF